One sample yielded the 2 T cell receptor beta chains listed below, sequenced in a study of T cell responses to AZD1222 COVID-19 vaccine. TCRdb's copy holds only in-frame clones and misses some; the assay was immunoSEQ multiplex PCR. The table has tens of thousands of clones, 80% to 90% seen once; the top ten hold roughly 30%. The material sequenced was peripheral blood, taken 28 days after the second AZD1222 dose. The receptors shown here come from an adult who received the AZD1222 COVID-19 vaccine.

The chain joins TRBV7-9 to TRBJ2-3; TRBD2 agrees at 9 bases. Germline V gene sequence: CDR1 SEHNR, CDR2 FQNEAQ (reference sequence). The CDR3 is 16 amino acids. V was pared by 1 base and J by 4 bases, with 6 bases of the junction left unmatched. CDR3 bases: TGTGCCAGCAGCTTAGTAGCGGGAGACGAGTCAGATACGCAGTATTTT. Amino acid sequence: CASSLVAGDESDTQYF.

The chain employs TRBV9 and TRBJ2-7, with 7 nucleotides matching TRBD2. This CDR3 spans 13 amino acids. Germline CDR1 reads SGDLS; CDR2 reads YYNGEE. V trimming: 0 bases; J trimming: 3 bases; junction bases outside the gene matches: 0. The CDR3 coding sequence is TGTGCCAGCAGCGTAGGGGACTACTACGAGCAGTACTTC. It specifies CASSVGDYYEQYF.